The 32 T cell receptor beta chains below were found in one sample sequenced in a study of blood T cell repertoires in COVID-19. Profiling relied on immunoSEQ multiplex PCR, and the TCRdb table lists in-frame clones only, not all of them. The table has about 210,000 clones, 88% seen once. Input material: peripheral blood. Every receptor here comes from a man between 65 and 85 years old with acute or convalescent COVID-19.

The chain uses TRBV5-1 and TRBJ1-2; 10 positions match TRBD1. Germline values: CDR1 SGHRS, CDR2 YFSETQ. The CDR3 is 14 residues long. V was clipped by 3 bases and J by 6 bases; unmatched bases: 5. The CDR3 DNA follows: TGCGCCAGCAGCTATTCGGGACAGGGGAATGGCTACACCTTC. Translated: CASSYSGQGNGYTF.

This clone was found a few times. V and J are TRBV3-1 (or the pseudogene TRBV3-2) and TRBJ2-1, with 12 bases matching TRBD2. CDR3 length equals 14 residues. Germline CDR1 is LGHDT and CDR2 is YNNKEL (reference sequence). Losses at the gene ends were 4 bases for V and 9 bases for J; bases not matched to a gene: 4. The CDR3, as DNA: TGTGCCAGCAGCCGGACTAGCGGGATACTTGAGCAGTTCTTC. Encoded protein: CASSRTSGILEQFF.

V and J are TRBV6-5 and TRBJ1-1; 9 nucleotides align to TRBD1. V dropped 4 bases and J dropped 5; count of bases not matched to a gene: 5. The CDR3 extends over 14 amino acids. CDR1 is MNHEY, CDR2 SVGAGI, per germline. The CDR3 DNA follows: TGTGCCAGCAGTTCCAGGGGGACAGGGACTGAAGCTTTCTTT. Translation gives CASSSRGTGTEAFF.

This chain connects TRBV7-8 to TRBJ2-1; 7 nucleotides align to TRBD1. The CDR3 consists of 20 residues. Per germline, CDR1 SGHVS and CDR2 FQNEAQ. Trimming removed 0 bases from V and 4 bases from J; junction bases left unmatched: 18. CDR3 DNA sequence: TGTGCCAGCAGCTTAGCGCCCAAGGCACTTCCGGGACAGAGTTACAATGAGCAGTTCTTC. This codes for CASSLAPKALPGQSYNEQFF.

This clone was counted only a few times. The CDR3 nucleotides read TGTGCCTTCAAGGGACAGAACTATGGCTACACCTTC. It yields the protein CAFKGQNYGYTF. The chain has TRBV10-3 and TRBJ1-2; 7 bases align to TRBD1. The CDR3 covers 12 residues. CDR1 and CDR2 (germline): ENHRY, SYGVKD. V shed 11 bases, J shed 2 bases, and the junction held 5 bases outside the gene matches.

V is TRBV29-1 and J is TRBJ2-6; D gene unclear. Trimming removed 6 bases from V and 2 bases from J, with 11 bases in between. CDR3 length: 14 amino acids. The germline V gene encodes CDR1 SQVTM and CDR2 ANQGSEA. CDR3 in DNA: TGCAGCGTCGAAAGAAGCCCTGGGGCCAACGTCCTGACTTTC. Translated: CSVERSPGANVLTF.

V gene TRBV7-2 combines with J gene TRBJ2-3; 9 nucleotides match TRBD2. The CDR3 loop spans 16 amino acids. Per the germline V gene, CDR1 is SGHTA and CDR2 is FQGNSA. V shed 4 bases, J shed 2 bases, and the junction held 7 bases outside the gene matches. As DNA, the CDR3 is TGTGCCAGCAGCTCTAGCGGGGACTTACTCACAGATACGCAGTATTTT. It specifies CASSSSGDLLTDTQYF.

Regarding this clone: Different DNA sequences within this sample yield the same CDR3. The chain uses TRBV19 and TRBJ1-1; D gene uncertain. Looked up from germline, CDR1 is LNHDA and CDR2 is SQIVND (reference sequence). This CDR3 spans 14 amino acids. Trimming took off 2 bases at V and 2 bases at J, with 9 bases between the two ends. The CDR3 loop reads CASSITGVNTEAFF. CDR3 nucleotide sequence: TGTGCCAGTAGTATAACCGGAGTAAACACTGAAGCTTTCTTT.

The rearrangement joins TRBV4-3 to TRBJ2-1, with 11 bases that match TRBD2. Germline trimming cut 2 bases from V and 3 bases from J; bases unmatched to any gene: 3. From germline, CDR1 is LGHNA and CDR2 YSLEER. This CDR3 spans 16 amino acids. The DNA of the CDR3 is TGCGCCAGCAGCCAAACCACTAGCGGGAGCTACAATGAGCAGTTCTTC. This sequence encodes CASSQTTSGSYNEQFF.

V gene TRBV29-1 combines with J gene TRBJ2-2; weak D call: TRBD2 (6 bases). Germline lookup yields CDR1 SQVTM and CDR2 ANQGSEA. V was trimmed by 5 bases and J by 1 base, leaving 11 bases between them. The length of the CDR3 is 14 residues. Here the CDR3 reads CSVLLALNTGELFF. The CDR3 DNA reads TGCAGCGTTCTTCTAGCGCTGAACACCGGGGAGCTGTTTTTT.

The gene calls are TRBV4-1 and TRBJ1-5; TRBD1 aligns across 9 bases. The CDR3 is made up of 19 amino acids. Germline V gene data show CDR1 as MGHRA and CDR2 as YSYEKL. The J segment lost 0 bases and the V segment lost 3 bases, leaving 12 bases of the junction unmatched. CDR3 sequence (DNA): TGCGCCAGCAGCCACATGAAGCCCGGGACAGGGATTAGCAATCAGCCCCAGCATTTT. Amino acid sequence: CASSHMKPGTGISNQPQHF.

The CDR3 protein is CSASPGTPLKEQYF. The CDR3 DNA reads TGCAGTGCTAGTCCCGGGACACCCTTGAAGGAGCAGTACTTC. The rearrangement links TRBV20-1 to TRBJ2-7; possible D gene TRBD1, 6 bases. Trimming shortened V by 3 bases and J by 7 bases, and 19 bases separated the two germline ends. The CDR3 contains 14 residues. Looked up from germline, CDR1 is DFQATT and CDR2 is SNEGSKA (reference sequence).

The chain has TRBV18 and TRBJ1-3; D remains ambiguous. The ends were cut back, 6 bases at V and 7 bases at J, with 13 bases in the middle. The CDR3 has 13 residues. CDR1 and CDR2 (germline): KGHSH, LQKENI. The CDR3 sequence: CASSSGLLNTIYF. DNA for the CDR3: TGTGCCAGCTCGTCCGGTCTTCTTAACACCATATATTTT.

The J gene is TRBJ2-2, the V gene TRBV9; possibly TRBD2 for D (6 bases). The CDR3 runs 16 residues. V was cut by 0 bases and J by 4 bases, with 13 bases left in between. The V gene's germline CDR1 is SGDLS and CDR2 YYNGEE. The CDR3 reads CASSVGHGSGTGELFF. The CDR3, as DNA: TGTGCCAGCAGCGTAGGCCACGGGAGTGGCACCGGGGAGCTGTTTTTT.

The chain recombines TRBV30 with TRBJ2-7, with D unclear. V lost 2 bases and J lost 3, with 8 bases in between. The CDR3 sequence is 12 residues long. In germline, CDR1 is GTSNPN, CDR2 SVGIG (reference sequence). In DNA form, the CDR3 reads TGTGCCTGGAGTACCGACAACTACGAGCAGTACTTC. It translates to CAWSTDNYEQYF.

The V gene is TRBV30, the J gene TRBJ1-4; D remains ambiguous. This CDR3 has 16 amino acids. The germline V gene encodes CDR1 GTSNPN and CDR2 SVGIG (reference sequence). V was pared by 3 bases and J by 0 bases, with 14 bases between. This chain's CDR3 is CAWRGGRLATNEKLFF. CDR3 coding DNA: TGTGCCTGGAGAGGAGGAAGGCTTGCAACTAATGAAAAACTGTTTTTT.

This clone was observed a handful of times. The CDR3 here is CASSQDRGFSSYNEQFF. The CDR3 DNA follows: TGTGCCAGCAGCCAAGATAGGGGGTTCAGCTCCTACAATGAGCAGTTCTTC. The chain is built from TRBV3-1 (or the pseudogene TRBV3-2) and TRBJ2-1, with D perhaps TRBD1 (6 bases). Trimming removed 0 bases from V and 0 bases from J, with 12 bases in between. This CDR3 is built from 17 residues. From germline, CDR1 is LGHDT and CDR2 YNNKEL (reference sequence).

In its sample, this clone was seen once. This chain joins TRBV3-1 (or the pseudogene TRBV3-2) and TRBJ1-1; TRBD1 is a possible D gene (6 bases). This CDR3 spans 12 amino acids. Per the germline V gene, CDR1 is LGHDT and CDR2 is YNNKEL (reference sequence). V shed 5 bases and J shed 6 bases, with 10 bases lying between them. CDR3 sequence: CASSFGQSEAFF. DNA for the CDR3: TGTGCCAGCAGCTTCGGACAGTCTGAAGCTTTCTTT.

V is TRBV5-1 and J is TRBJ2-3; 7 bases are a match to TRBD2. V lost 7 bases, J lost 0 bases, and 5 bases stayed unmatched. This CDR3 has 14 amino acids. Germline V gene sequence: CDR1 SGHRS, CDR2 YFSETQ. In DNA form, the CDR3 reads TGCGCCAGCCTAGCGGACACTAGCACAGATACGCAGTATTTT. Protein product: CASLADTSTDTQYF.

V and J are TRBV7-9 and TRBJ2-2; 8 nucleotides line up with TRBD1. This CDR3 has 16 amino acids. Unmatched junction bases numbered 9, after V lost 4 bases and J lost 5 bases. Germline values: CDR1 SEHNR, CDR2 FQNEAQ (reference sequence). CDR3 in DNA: TGTGCCAGCAGCTCAGGACAGGGTGGTCCAACCGGGGAGCTGTTTTTT. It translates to CASSSGQGGPTGELFF.

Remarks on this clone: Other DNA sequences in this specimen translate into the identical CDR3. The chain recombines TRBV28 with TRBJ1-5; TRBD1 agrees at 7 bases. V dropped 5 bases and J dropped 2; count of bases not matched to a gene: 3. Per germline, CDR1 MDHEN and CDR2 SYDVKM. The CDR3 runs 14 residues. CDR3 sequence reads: CASSLTGGNQPQHF. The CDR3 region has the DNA TGTGCCAGCAGTCTAACAGGGGGCAATCAGCCCCAGCATTTT.

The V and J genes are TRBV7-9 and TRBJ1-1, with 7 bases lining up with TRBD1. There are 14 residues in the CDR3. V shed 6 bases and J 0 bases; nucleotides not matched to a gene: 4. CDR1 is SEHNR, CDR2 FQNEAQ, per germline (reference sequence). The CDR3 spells CASSYGTVNTEAFF. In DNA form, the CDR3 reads TGTGCCAGCAGTTATGGGACAGTGAACACTGAAGCTTTCTTT.

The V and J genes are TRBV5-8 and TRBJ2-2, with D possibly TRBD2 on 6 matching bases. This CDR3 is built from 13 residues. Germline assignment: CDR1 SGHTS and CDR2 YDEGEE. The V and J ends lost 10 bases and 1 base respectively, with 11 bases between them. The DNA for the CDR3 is TGTGCCGGAGGGACTGGGAACACCGGGGAGCTGTTTTTT. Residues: CAGGTGNTGELFF.

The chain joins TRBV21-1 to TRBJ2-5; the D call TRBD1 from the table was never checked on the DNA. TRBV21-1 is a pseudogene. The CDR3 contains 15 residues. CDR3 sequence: CASSKNKHHQETQYF. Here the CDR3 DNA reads TGTGCCAGCAGCAAAAATAAACACCATCAAGAGACCCAGTACTTC.

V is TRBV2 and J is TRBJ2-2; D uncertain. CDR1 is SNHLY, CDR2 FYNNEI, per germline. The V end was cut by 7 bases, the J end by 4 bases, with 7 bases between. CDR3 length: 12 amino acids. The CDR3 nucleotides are TGTGCCAGCAATGTCGGCACCGGGGAGCTGTTTTTT. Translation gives CASNVGTGELFF.

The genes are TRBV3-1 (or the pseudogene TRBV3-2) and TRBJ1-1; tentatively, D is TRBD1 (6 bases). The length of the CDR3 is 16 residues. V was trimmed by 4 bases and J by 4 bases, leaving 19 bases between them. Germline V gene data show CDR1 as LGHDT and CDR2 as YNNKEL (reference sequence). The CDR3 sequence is CASSLGGARIGTEAFF. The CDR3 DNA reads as TGTGCCAGCAGCCTCGGGGGGGCGAGGATCGGCACTGAAGCTTTCTTT.

CDR3 loop: CARQAFLAKNIQYF. CDR3 sequence (DNA): TGTGCCAGACAGGCCTTCCTAGCCAAAAACATTCAGTACTTC. The chain employs TRBV6-6 and TRBJ2-4; possibly TRBD1 for D (5 bases). Germline CDR1 reads MNHNY; CDR2 reads SVGAGI (reference sequence). The ends were cut back, 9 bases at V and 0 bases at J, with 12 bases in the middle. The length of the CDR3 is 14 residues.

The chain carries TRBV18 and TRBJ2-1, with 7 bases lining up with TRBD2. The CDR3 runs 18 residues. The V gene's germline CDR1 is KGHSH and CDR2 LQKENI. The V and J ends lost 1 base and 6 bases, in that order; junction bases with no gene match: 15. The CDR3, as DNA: TGTGCCAGCTCACCACGGGCTAGCGGTGGCCCTAGGGGCAATGAGCAGTTCTTC. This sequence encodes CASSPRASGGPRGNEQFF. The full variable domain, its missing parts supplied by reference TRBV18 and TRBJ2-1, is NAGVMQNPRHLVRRRGQEARLRCSPMKGHSHVYWYRQLPEEGLKFMVYLQKENIIDESGMPKERFSAEFPKEGPSILRIQQVVRGDSAAYFCASSPRASGGPRGNEQFFGPGTRLTVL.

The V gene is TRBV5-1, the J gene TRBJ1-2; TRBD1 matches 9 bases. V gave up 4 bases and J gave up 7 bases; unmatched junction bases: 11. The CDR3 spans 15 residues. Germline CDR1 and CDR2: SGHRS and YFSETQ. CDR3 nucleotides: TGCGCCAGCAGCGTGACCGGGACAGGGTCTTTTGGCTACACCTTC. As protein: CASSVTGTGSFGYTF.

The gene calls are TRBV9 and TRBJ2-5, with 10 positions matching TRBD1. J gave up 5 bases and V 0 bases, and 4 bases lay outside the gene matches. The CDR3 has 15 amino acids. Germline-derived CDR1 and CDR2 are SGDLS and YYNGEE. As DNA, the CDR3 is TGTGCCAGCAGCGTAGGTGACAGGGGGCGGGAGACCCAGTACTTC. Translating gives CASSVGDRGRETQYF.

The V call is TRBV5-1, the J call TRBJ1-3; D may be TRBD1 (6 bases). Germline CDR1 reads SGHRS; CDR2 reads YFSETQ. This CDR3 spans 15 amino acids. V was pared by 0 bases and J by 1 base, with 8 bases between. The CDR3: CASSLEGESGNTIYF. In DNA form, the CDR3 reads TGCGCCAGCAGCTTGGAGGGGGAGTCTGGAAACACCATATATTTT.

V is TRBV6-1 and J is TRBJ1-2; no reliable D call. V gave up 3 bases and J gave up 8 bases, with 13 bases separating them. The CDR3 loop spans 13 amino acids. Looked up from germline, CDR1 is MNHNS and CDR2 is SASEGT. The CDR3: CASSERGTEGYTF. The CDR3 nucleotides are TGTGCCAGCAGTGAGAGAGGAACGGAGGGCTACACCTTC.